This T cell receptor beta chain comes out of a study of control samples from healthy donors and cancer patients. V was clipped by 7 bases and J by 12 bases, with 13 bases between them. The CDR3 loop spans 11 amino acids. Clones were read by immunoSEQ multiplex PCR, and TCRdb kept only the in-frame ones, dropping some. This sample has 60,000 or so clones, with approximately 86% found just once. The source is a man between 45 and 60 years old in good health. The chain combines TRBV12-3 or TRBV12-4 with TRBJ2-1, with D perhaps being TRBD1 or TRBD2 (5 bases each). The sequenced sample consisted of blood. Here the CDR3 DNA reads TGTGCCAGCACCCTTGGGGGTCCGCAGTTCTTC. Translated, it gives CASTLGGPQFF.